Reported below is one T cell receptor (beta chain). This sample is part of a study of blood T cell repertoires in COVID-19. Study-level information: Donors in the United States, Italy and Spain gave samples during acute or convalescent COVID-19. The analysed material was cDNA or gDNA that came from T cells, B-cell-depleted T cells, or PBMCs.

Germline V gene sequence: CDR1 MNHEY, CDR2 SVGAGI. Germline trimming cut 6 bases from V and 2 bases from J; bases unmatched to any gene: 7. The CDR3 has 15 residues. Assay: immunoSEQ multiplex PCR; the TCRdb copy retains only in-frame clones and omits some. The sample records 150,000 or so clones, approximately 79% being singletons. This sequence joins TRBV6-5 and TRBJ2-7, with TRBD1 matching over 10 bases. Sample: peripheral blood. This sequence was found in a woman at least 80 years old with acute or convalescent COVID-19. CDR3 sequence reads: CASSRQGANPYEQYF. The CDR3 region has the DNA TGTGCCAGCAGCCGACAGGGGGCGAACCCCTACGAGCAGTACTTC.